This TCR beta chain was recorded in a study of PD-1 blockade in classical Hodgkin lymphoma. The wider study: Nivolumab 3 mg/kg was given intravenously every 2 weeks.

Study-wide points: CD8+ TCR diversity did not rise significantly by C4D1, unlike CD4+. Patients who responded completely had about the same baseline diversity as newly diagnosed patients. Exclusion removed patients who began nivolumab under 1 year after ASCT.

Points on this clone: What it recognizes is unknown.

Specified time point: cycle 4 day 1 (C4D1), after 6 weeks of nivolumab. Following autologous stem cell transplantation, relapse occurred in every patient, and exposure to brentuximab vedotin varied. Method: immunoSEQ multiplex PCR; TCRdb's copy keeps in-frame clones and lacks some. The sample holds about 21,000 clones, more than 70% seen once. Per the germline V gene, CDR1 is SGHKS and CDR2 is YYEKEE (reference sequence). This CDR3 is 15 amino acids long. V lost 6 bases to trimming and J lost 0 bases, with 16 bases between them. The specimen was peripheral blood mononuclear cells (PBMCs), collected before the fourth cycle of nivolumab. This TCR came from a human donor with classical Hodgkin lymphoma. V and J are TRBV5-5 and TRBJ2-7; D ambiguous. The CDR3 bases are TGTGCCAGCACCGCCAACGGGTATGTCTCCTACGAGCAGTACTTC. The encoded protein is CASTANGYVSYEQYF.